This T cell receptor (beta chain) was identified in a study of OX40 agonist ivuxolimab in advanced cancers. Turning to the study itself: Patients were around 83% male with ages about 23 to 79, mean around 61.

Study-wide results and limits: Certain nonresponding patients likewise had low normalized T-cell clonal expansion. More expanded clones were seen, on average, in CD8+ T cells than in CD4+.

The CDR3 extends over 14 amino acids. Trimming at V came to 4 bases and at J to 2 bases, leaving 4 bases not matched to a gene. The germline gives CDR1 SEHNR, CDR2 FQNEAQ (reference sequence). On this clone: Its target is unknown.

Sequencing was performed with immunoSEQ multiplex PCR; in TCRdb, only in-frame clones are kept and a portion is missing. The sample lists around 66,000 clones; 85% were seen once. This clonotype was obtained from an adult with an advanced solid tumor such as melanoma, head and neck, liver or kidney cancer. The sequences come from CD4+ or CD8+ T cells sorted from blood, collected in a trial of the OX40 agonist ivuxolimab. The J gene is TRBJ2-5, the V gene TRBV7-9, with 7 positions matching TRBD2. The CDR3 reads CASSSLAAQETQYF. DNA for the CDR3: TGTGCCAGCAGCTCTCTAGCGGCACAAGAGACCCAGTACTTC.